The 20 T cell receptor beta chains below all came from one sample that was sequenced in a study of T-cell reconstitution after alpha-beta-depleted transplantation in children. The library targeted TCRbeta and was prepared with unique molecular identifiers. TCRdb re-called the PCR reads with MiXCR, one entry per CDR3 protein. Here the sample spans 25,000 to 30,000 distinct CDR3 sequences, about 6.3% being singletons. The sequencing here drew on PBMCs, mostly from graft donor cells, taken 180 days after TCRalphabeta/CD19-depleted stem cell transplant. Receptors were obtained from a male patient aged 10-17 years who had a stem cell transplant for acute myeloid leukemia, so the T cells may come from the graft donor.

This clonotype was counted at least ten times. V and J are TRBV5-6 and TRBJ2-1; D call uncertain. Germline-derived CDR1 and CDR2 are SGHDT and YYEEEE. The CDR3 is 15 amino acids. The V gene lost 3 bases and the J gene lost 0 bases, with 10 bases spanning the gap. CDR3 sequence: CASSSTPSSYNEQFF. CDR3 sequence (DNA): TGTGCCAGCAGCTCCACCCCAAGCTCCTACAATGAGCAGTTCTTC.

This clonotype showed up many times. This sequence joins TRBV20-1 and TRBJ1-5, with a weak D call TRBD1 (6 bases). Trimming shortened V by 3 bases and J by 7 bases, and 13 bases separated the two germline ends. The CDR3 consists of 13 residues. Germline values: CDR1 DFQATT, CDR2 SNEGSKA (reference sequence). CDR3 sequence reads: CSASPGAGQPQHF. Here the CDR3 DNA reads TGCAGTGCTAGCCCAGGGGCAGGACAGCCCCAGCATTTT.

This clonotype was seen repeatedly, ten times or more. The chain carries TRBV5-1 and TRBJ2-1, with TRBD1 identical over 8 bases. Germline CDR1 reads SGHRS; CDR2 reads YFSETQ. The CDR3 loop spans 16 amino acids. The V segment lost 4 bases and the J segment 8 bases; nucleotides outside the gene matches: 14. The DNA for the CDR3 is TGCGCCAGCAGCCCCAACCTTCGGACAGGGTTTGATGAGCAGTTCTTC. It specifies CASSPNLRTGFDEQFF.

This clonotype was seen many times. V and J are TRBV18 and TRBJ2-6; the D gene is possibly TRBD1 (5 bases). In germline, CDR1 is KGHSH, CDR2 LQKENI. The CDR3 is made up of 15 amino acids. The ends were cut back, 1 base at V and 5 bases at J, with 9 bases in the middle. Written as DNA, the CDR3 is TGTGCCAGCTCACCACTGGCAGGGAGGGCCAACGTCCTGACTTTC. Its protein product is CASSPLAGRANVLTF.

Ten or more counts support this clonotype. This chain connects TRBV5-1 to TRBJ2-2; D is uncertain. V was cut by 0 bases and J by 0 bases, with 9 bases left in between. Looked up from germline, CDR1 is SGHRS and CDR2 is YFSETQ. The CDR3 runs 16 residues. CDR3 in DNA: TGCGCCAGCAGCTTGGTAGGGATGGCGAACACCGGGGAGCTGTTTTTT. Amino acids: CASSLVGMANTGELFF.

This clonotype appeared many times. The chain joins TRBV7-2 to TRBJ1-6, with TRBD1 matching 7 bases. Germline CDR1 is SGHTA and CDR2 is FQGNSA. This CDR3 is built from 14 residues. The J segment lost 7 bases and the V segment lost 2 bases, leaving 2 bases of the junction unmatched. The CDR3 DNA reads as TGTGCCAGCAGCTTAAACAGGGGAAATTCACCCCTCCACTTT. This sequence encodes CASSLNRGNSPLHF.

This clonotype was seen many times. This chain uses TRBV20-1 with TRBJ2-3; possibly TRBD2 for D (7 bases). Trimming took off 5 bases at V and 3 bases at J, with 15 bases between the two ends. The CDR3 loop spans 14 amino acids. Germline V CDR1 and CDR2: DFQATT, SNEGSKA (reference sequence). The CDR3, as DNA: TGCAGTGCTCTTAGGCGGGGGCCTACAGATACGCAGTATTTT. Protein: CSALRRGPTDTQYF.

This clonotype was observed at least ten times. The chain uses TRBV29-1 and TRBJ1-2; tentative D call: TRBD1 (5 bases). The CDR3 has 13 amino acids. The germline V gene encodes CDR1 SQVTM and CDR2 ANQGSEA. Trimming cost V 4 bases and J 2 bases, with 11 bases left between them. This CDR3 is CSVVGVDNYGYTF. CDR3 bases: TGCAGCGTTGTAGGGGTGGACAACTATGGCTACACCTTC. Using reference TRBV29-1 and TRBJ1-2 for the parts outside the CDR3, the full variable domain is SAVISQKPSRDICQRGTSLTIQCQVDSQVTMMFWYRQQPGQSLTLIATANQGSEATYESGFVIDKFPISRPNLTFSTLTVSNMSPEDSSIYLCSVVGVDNYGYTFGSGTRLTVV.

In this sample, this clonotype turned up many times. The gene calls are TRBV20-1 and TRBJ2-7; D ambiguous. V was pared by 1 base and J by 2 bases, with 12 bases between. The CDR3 spans 14 residues. Germline V CDR1 and CDR2: DFQATT, SNEGSKA (reference sequence). The CDR3 DNA reads TGCAGTGCTAGAGTCCCCGGGTCTCCCTACGAGCAGTACTTC. It encodes CSARVPGSPYEQYF.

The table lists this clonotype with many counts. V usage is TRBV29-1 and J usage is TRBJ2-5; D uncertain. With 5 bases removed from V and 2 bases from J, the gap between germline ends came to 15 bases. Germline V gene lookup returns CDR1 SQVTM and CDR2 ANQGSEA. The CDR3 runs to 14 residues. The CDR3 region has the DNA TGCAGCGTTTCTAACGGAAACAAGCAAGAGACCCAGTACTTC. The encoded protein is CSVSNGNKQETQYF. Full variable domain (rest looked up from reference TRBV29-1 and TRBJ2-5): SAVISQKPSRDICQRGTSLTIQCQVDSQVTMMFWYRQQPGQSLTLIATANQGSEATYESGFVIDKFPISRPNLTFSTLTVSNMSPEDSSIYLCSVSNGNKQETQYFGPGTRLLVL.

There are many counts of this clonotype. The rearrangement uses TRBV28 and TRBJ2-7, with 7 nucleotides matching TRBD1. Trimming removed 5 bases from V and 2 bases from J; junction bases left unmatched: 6. The germline gives CDR1 MDHEN, CDR2 SYDVKM. This CDR3 has 14 amino acids. The CDR3 region has the DNA TGTGCCAGCAGTCAGACAGGGATACCCTACGAGCAGTACTTC. Translation gives CASSQTGIPYEQYF.

This clonotype has a count of ten or more. The gene calls are TRBV6-2 or TRBV6-3 and TRBJ2-3; D could derive from TRBD1 or TRBD2 (5 bases each). This CDR3 region has 15 residues. CDR1 is MNHEY and CDR2 is SVGEGT in the germline V gene. V was cut by 4 bases and J by 2 bases, with 13 bases left in between. This chain's CDR3 is CASSFVGTYTDTQYF. CDR3 DNA sequence: TGTGCCAGCAGTTTCGTGGGGACCTACACAGATACGCAGTATTTT.

This clonotype was counted many times. V is TRBV6-2 or TRBV6-3 and J is TRBJ2-3, with 9 nucleotides matching TRBD2. With 2 bases clipped from V and 4 bases from J, the junction kept 19 bases outside the gene matches. This CDR3 has 20 amino acids. Per the germline V gene, CDR1 is MNHEY and CDR2 is SVGEGT. The DNA for the CDR3 is TGTGCCAGCAGTTACGGGCGGGTAGTAGCGGGAGCGATTAGCCCAGATACGCAGTATTTT. This codes for CASSYGRVVAGAISPDTQYF.

This clonotype was seen at least ten times. The rearrangement uses TRBV14 and TRBJ1-1, with no clear D. The germline V gene encodes CDR1 SGHDN and CDR2 FVKESK. The V end lost 0 bases, the J end lost 1 base, and 3 bases lay between the germline ends. The CDR3 is 13 residues long. The CDR3 region is CASSQDQNTEAFF. CDR3 DNA sequence: TGTGCCAGCAGCCAAGACCAGAACACTGAAGCTTTCTTT.

This clonotype appeared many times. The chain combines TRBV12-3 or TRBV12-4 with TRBJ1-1; the D gene is possibly TRBD1 (5 bases). Trimming removed 4 bases at V and 1 base at J, with 10 bases between. This CDR3 region has 14 residues. The CDR3, as DNA: TGTGCCAGCAGTTACCAGGGATCGAACACTGAAGCTTTCTTT. Translated, it gives CASSYQGSNTEAFF.

Many counts were recorded for this clonotype. The chain links TRBV29-1 to TRBJ1-1, with D perhaps matching TRBD1 (5 bases). This CDR3 is built from 13 residues. Trimming shortened V by 2 bases and J by 4 bases, and 11 bases separated the two germline ends. Germline V gene sequence: CDR1 SQVTM, CDR2 ANQGSEA. CDR3 amino acids: CSVEQGPGTEAFF. The DNA for the CDR3 is TGCAGCGTTGAACAGGGACCCGGCACTGAAGCTTTCTTT. The whole variable domain, filled in from reference TRBV29-1 and TRBJ1-1, reads SAVISQKPSRDICQRGTSLTIQCQVDSQVTMMFWYRQQPGQSLTLIATANQGSEATYESGFVIDKFPISRPNLTFSTLTVSNMSPEDSSIYLCSVEQGPGTEAFFGQGTRLTVV.

This clonotype appeared many times. This chain joins TRBV30 and TRBJ1-4, with a weak D call TRBD1 (5 bases). This CDR3 comprises 14 residues. Trimming stripped 6 bases from V and 5 bases from J, with 16 bases between. Germline V gene data show CDR1 as GTSNPN and CDR2 as SVGIG (reference sequence). The CDR3 sequence: CACQPTALNEKLFF. CDR3 nucleotides: TGTGCCTGCCAACCGACAGCCTTAAATGAAAAACTGTTTTTT.

This clonotype was recorded many times. The gene calls are TRBV9 and TRBJ2-7; 10 nucleotides line up with TRBD2. The CDR3 is 18 amino acids. CDR1 SGDLS and CDR2 YYNGEE come from the germline V gene. V dropped 0 bases and J dropped 4; count of bases not matched to a gene: 13. The CDR3 DNA reads TGTGCCAGCAGCGTAGGGGTAGCGGGAGGAAGGGGACATTACGAGCAGTACTTC. This translates into CASSVGVAGGRGHYEQYF.

This clonotype qualifies as medium-sized (0.01 to 0.1%). The V gene is TRBV20-1, the J gene TRBJ2-1; the D is unclear. The germline gives CDR1 DFQATT, CDR2 SNEGSKA (reference sequence). The CDR3 is 12 residues long. The V gene lost 6 bases and the J gene lost 0 bases, with 6 bases spanning the gap. The CDR3: CSAPFSYNEQFF. The CDR3 region has the DNA TGCAGTGCCCCCTTCTCCTACAATGAGCAGTTCTTC.

This clonotype was recorded many times. The V and J genes are TRBV6-5 and TRBJ2-7; possibly TRBD2 for D (6 bases). The CDR3 has 14 residues. The V end lost 6 bases, the J end lost 0 bases, and 12 bases lay between the germline ends. Germline CDR1 reads MNHEY; CDR2 reads SVGAGI. This CDR3 is CASRPPGGSYEQYF. The CDR3 nucleotides are TGTGCCAGCAGGCCTCCCGGGGGCTCCTACGAGCAGTACTTC.